The clone carrying this T cell receptor (beta chain) was picked up many times. Its antigen is undetermined. The data were taken from a study of regulatory T cells in long-lasting Graves disease. Documented time point: newly diagnosed GD, antithyroid drugs for less than 3 months. Extracted RNA from PBMCs served as the source of the TCR library. Both iRepertoire HTBI primers and Arm-PCR of CDR3 regions were used to build the TCR beta libraries. The authors' processing: Looking across samples, the authors found some 67 TRBV and some 13 TRBJ segments. TCRdb analysed the multiplex PCR reads with MiXCR anew, one entry per CDR3 protein. TCRdb, rather than the study authors, made the V and J calls. The sample carries roughly 220,000 distinct CDR3 sequences, about 18% recorded once. Study-wide points: Study of thyroid tissue was not done, with only peripheral blood studied.

This CDR3 is 15 amino acids long. V lost 5 bases, J lost 7 bases, and 20 bases lay in between. Germline values: CDR1 LNHDA, CDR2 SQIVND (reference sequence). This chain joins TRBV19 and TRBJ1-2; D is unclear. Sample: peripheral blood mononuclear cells (PBMCs), taken at new diagnosis, from a patient treated with antithyroid drugs. This clonotype was sampled from a female donor with Graves disease. Here the CDR3 reads CASSPDPRARSGYTF. DNA for the CDR3: TGTGCCAGTAGTCCCGACCCTAGGGCGCGCTCTGGCTACACCTTC.